Listed here are 8 T cell receptor beta chains from one sample, sequenced in a study of blood T cell repertoires in COVID-19. Sequencing was performed with immunoSEQ multiplex PCR; in TCRdb, only in-frame clones are kept and a portion is missing. The sample yields tens of thousands of clones, around nine tenths seen once. Sequencing was done on a sample of peripheral blood. The receptors come from a man in his forties with COVID-19, enrolled during active disease.

The chain recombines TRBV5-1 with TRBJ2-6; D is unclear. Per germline, CDR1 SGHRS and CDR2 YFSETQ. There are 17 residues in the CDR3. Trimming took off 1 base at V and 0 bases at J, with 11 bases between the two ends. CDR3 coding DNA: TGCGCCAGCAGCTTGCCCCAGGTTACCTCTGGGGCCAACGTCCTGACTTTC. Protein: CASSLPQVTSGANVLTF.

The rearrangement links TRBV7-9 to TRBJ1-1; unclear D gene. The CDR3 has 11 amino acids. Trimming took 6 bases from V and 4 from J, leaving 6 bases between them. Germline V CDR1 and CDR2: SEHNR, FQNEAQ (reference sequence). The CDR3 spells CASRRSTEAFF. Here the CDR3 DNA reads TGTGCCAGCAGGAGGAGCACTGAAGCTTTCTTT.

The rearrangement links TRBV7-6 to TRBJ2-7; TRBD2 aligns across 10 bases. The CDR3 sequence is 16 residues long. Germline-derived CDR1 and CDR2 are SGHVS and FNYEAQ. V shed 3 bases and J 5 bases; nucleotides not matched to a gene: 10. The CDR3 protein is CASSLFSGGAEHEQYF. CDR3 nucleotides: TGTGCCAGCAGCTTGTTCAGCGGGGGGGCGGAACACGAGCAGTACTTC.

This clone was seen a few times. The CDR3 DNA reads TGTGCCAGCAGTCCTAGACAGATTAATGAAAAACTGTTTTTT. Protein sequence: CASSPRQINEKLFF. This chain joins TRBV7-8 and TRBJ1-4; possible D gene TRBD1, 5 bases. This CDR3 spans 14 amino acids. The germline gives CDR1 SGHVS, CDR2 FQNEAQ. The germline V and J ends were trimmed by 6 bases and 4 bases, with 12 bases remaining between them. The variable domain in full, with the rest retrieved from reference TRBV7-8 and TRBJ1-4, is GAGVSQSPRYKVAKRGQDVALRCDPISGHVSLFWYQQALGQGPEFLTYFQNEAQLDKSGLPSDRFFAERPEGSVSTLKIQRTQQEDSAVYLCASSPRQINEKLFFGSGTQLSVL.

This chain connects TRBV29-1 to TRBJ1-2; D call uncertain. Looked up from germline, CDR1 is SQVTM and CDR2 is ANQGSEA. The CDR3 is 10 amino acids. Deletions cut 2 bases from V and 6 bases from J, with 4 bases between. The chain's CDR3 is CSVEQNGYTF. The CDR3 DNA reads as TGCAGCGTTGAACAGAATGGCTACACCTTC.

This rearrangement joins TRBV10-2 to TRBJ2-1; possibly TRBD2 for D (5 bases). V was clipped by 5 bases and J by 6 bases, with 17 bases between them. The CDR3 covers 15 residues. Germline V gene data show CDR1 as WSHSY and CDR2 as SAAADI. The CDR3 region is CASSTGLRRSNEQFF. The CDR3 DNA reads TGCGCCAGCAGTACTGGACTGAGACGCAGCAATGAGCAGTTCTTC.

In this sample, this clone turned up once. V gene TRBV9 combines with J gene TRBJ2-2, with D maybe TRBD1 (5 bases). From germline, CDR1 is SGDLS and CDR2 YYNGEE. V lost 3 bases to trimming and J lost 1 base, with 10 bases between them. This CDR3 is built from 15 residues. CDR3 DNA: TGTGCCAGCAGCGCCGGACACGTGAACACCGGGGAGCTGTTTTTT. It encodes CASSAGHVNTGELFF.

The rearrangement uses TRBV5-8 and TRBJ1-4; 9 bases line up with TRBD1. The CDR3 extends over 18 amino acids. Germline values: CDR1 SGHTS, CDR2 YDEGEE. V lost 4 bases and J lost 7; bases outside the gene matches: 17. CDR3 residues: CASSPGLSGQGGREKLFF. The CDR3 DNA reads as TGTGCCAGCAGCCCGGGTTTGTCGGGACAGGGAGGGCGTGAAAAACTGTTTTTT.